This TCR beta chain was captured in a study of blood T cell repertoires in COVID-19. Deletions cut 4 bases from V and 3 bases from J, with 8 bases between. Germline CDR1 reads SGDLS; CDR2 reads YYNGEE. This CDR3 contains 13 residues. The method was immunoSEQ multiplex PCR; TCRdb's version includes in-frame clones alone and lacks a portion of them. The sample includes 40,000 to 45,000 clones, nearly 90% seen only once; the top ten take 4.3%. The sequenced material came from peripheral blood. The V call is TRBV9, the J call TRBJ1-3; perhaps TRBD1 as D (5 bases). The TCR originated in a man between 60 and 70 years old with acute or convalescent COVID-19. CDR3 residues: CASSPDSGNTIYF. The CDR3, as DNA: TGTGCCAGCAGCCCCGACAGTGGAAACACCATATATTTT.